This T cell receptor beta chain is from a study of T cell responses to AZD1222 COVID-19 vaccine. The CDR3 extends over 16 amino acids. The trim removed 3 bases at V and 8 bases at J, leaving 8 bases unmatched. Germline loops: CDR1 LGHDT, CDR2 YNNKEL (reference sequence). The table came from immunoSEQ multiplex PCR; TCRdb's copy has only in-frame clones and leaves some out. In the table there are about 83,000 clones, over 75% of which are singletons. The chain employs TRBV3-1 (or the pseudogene TRBV3-2) and TRBJ2-1; TRBD2 aligns across 12 bases. The origin of this receptor is an adult who received the AZD1222 COVID-19 vaccine. The starting material was peripheral blood, obtained 28 days after the second AZD1222 dose. CDR3 sequence: CASSHSRTSGVDEQFF. CDR3 coding DNA: TGTGCCAGCAGCCATTCACGGACTAGCGGGGTCGATGAGCAGTTCTTC.